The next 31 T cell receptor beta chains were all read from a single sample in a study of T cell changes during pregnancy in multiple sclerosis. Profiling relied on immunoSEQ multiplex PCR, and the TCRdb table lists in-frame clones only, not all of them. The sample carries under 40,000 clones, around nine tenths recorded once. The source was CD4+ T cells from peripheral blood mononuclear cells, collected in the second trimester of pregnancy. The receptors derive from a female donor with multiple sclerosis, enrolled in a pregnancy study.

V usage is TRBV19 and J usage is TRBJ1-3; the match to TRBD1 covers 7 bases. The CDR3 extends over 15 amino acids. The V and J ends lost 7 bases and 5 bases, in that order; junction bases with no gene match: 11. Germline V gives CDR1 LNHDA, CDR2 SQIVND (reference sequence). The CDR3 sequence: CASTNRGDRRNTIYF. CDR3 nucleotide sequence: TGTGCCAGTACCAACCGAGGGGACAGACGAAACACCATATATTTT.

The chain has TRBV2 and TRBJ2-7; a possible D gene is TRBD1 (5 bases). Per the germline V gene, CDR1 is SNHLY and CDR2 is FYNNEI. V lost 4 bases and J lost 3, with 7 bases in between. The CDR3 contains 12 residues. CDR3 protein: CASSGGNYEQYF. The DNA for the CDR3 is TGTGCCAGCAGTGGGGGCAACTACGAGCAGTACTTC.

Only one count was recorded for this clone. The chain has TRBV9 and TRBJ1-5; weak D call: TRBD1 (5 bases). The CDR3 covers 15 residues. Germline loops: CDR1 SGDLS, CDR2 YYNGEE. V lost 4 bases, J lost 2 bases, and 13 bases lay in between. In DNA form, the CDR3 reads TGTGCCAGCAGCCCCTTTTCAGGGCGCAATCAGCCCCAGCATTTT. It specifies CASSPFSGRNQPQHF.

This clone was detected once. The CDR3 DNA sequence: TGTGCCAGCAGACCGGGAACTGGGGTAAATGAGCAGTTCTTC. Residues: CASRPGTGVNEQFF. V gene TRBV6-1 combines with J gene TRBJ2-1; D is perhaps TRBD2 (5 bases). The germline V gene encodes CDR1 MNHNS and CDR2 SASEGT. The V gene lost 6 bases and the J gene lost 7 bases, with 16 bases spanning the gap. The length of the CDR3 is 14 residues.

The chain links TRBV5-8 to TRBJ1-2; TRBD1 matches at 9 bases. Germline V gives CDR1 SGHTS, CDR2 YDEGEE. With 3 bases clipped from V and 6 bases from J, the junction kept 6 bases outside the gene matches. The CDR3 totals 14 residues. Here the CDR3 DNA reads TGTGCCAGCAGCTACCGGGACAGGGAAAATGGCTACACCTTC. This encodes CASSYRDRENGYTF.

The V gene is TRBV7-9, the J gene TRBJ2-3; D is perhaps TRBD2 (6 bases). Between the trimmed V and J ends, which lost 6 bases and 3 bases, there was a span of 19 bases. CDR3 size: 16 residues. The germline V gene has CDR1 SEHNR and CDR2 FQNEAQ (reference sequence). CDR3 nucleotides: TGTGCCAGCAGTTACACTCCCGGGAGTATAACAGATACGCAGTATTTT. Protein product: CASSYTPGSITDTQYF.

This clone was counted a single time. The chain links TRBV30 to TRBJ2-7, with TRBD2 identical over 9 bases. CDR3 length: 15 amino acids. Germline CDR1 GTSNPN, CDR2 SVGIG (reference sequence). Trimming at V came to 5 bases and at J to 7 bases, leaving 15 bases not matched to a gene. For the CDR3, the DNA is TGTGCCTGGGGGAGGCCTCAAGCGGGAGGACGGGAGCAGTACTTC. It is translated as CAWGRPQAGGREQYF.

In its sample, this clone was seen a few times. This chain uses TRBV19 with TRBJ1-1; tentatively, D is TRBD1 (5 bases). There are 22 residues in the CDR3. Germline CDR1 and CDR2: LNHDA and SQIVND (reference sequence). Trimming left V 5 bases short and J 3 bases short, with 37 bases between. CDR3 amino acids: CASSPGRFPLKTRWSGHTEAFF. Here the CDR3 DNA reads TGTGCCAGTAGTCCAGGGCGCTTCCCCCTCAAAACGCGATGGTCTGGGCACACTGAAGCTTTCTTT. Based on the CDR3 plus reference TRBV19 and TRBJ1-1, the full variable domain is DGGITQSPKYLFRKEGQNVTLSCEQNLNHDAMYWYRQDPGQGLRLIYYSQIVNDFQKGDIAEGYSVSREKKESFPLTVTSAQKNPTAFYLCASSPGRFPLKTRWSGHTEAFFGQGTRLTVV.

In DNA, the CDR3 is TGTGCCAGCAGCTTAGGGAGGGTGGGTCAGCCCCAGCATTTT. Protein: CASSLGRVGQPQHF. The J gene is TRBJ1-5, the V gene TRBV13; the D is unclear. The CDR3 runs 14 residues. In germline, CDR1 is PRHDT, CDR2 FYEKMQ (reference sequence). V lost 0 bases and J lost 6, with 9 bases in between.

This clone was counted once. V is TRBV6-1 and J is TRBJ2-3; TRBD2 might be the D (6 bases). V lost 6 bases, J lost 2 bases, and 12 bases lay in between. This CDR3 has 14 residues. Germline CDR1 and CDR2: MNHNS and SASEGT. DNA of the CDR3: TGTGCCAGCAGCCCCGGACTAACCACAGATACGCAGTATTTT. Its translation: CASSPGLTTDTQYF.

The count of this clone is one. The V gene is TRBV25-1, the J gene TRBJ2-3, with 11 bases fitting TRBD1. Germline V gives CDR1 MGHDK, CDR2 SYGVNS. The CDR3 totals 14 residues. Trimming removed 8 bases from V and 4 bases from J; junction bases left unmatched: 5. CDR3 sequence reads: CASGQGAGADTQYF. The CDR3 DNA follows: TGTGCCAGCGGACAGGGGGCGGGCGCAGATACGCAGTATTTT.

The CDR3 DNA sequence: TGCAGCGTTCAAAGGAGCTTCAATCAGCCCCAGCATTTT. Protein product: CSVQRSFNQPQHF. The rearrangement joins TRBV29-1 to TRBJ1-5, with unresolved D. V gave up 5 bases and J gave up 3 bases, with 11 bases separating them. Germline V gives CDR1 SQVTM, CDR2 ANQGSEA. This CDR3 is built from 13 residues.

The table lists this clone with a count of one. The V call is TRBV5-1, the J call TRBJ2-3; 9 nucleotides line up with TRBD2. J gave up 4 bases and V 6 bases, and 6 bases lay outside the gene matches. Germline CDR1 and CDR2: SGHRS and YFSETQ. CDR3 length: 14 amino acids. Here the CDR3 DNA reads TGCGCCAGCAACGGACTAGCGACCCCAGATACGCAGTATTTT. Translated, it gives CASNGLATPDTQYF.

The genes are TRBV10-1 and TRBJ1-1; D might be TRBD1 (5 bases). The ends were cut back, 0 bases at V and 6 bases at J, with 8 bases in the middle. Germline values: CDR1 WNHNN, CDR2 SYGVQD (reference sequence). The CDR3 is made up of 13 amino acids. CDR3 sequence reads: CASSESGQPEAFF. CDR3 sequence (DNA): TGCGCCAGCAGTGAGTCGGGGCAGCCTGAAGCTTTCTTT.

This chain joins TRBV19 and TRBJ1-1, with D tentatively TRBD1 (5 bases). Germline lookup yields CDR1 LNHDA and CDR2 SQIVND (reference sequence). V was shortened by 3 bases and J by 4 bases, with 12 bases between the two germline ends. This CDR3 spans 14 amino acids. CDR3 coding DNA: TGTGCCAGTAGTATGATCGGGCAGGGCACTGAAGCTTTCTTT. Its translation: CASSMIGQGTEAFF.

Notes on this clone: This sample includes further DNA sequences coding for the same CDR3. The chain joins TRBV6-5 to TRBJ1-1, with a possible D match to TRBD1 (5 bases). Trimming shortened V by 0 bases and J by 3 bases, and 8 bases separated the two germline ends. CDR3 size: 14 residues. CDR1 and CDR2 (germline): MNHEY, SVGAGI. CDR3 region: CASSYSGGDTEAFF. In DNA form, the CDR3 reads TGTGCCAGCAGTTACTCGGGGGGGGACACTGAAGCTTTCTTT.

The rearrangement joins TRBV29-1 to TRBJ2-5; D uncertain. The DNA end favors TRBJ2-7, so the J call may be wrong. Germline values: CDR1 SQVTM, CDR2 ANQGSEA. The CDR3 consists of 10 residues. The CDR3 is CSVGAYEQYF. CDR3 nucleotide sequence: TGCAGCGTTGGGGCCTACGAGCAGTACTTC.

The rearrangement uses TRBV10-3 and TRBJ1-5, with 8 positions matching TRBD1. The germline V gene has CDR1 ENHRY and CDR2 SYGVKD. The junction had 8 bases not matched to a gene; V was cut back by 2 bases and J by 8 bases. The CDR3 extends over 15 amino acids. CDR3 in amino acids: CAISEGQGGGEPQHF. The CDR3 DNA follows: TGTGCCATCAGTGAGGGACAGGGAGGAGGGGAGCCCCAGCATTTT.

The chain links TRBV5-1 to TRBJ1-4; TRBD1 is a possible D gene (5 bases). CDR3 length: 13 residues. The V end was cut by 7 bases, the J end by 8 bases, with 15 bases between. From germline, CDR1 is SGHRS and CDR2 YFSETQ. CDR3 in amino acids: CASAIPGQEKLFF. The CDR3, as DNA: TGCGCCAGCGCCATCCCCGGACAAGAAAAACTGTTTTTT.

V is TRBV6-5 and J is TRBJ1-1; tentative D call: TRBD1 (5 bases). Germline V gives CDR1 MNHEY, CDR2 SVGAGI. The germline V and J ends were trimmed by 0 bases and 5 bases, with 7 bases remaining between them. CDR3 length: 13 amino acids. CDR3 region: CASSYSKGTEAFF. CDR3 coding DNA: TGTGCCAGCAGTTACTCAAAGGGGACTGAAGCTTTCTTT.

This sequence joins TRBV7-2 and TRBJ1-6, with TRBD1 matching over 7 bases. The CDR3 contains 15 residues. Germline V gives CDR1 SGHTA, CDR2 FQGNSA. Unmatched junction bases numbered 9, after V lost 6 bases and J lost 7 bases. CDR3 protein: CASREGAVRNSPLHF. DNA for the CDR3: TGTGCCAGCAGGGAGGGGGCTGTCAGGAATTCACCCCTCCACTTT.

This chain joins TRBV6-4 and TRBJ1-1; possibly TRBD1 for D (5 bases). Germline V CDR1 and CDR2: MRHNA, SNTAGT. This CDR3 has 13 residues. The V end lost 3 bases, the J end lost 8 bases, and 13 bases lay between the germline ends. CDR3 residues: CASSDTQWGEAFF. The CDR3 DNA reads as TGTGCCAGCAGTGATACCCAGTGGGGCGAAGCTTTCTTT.

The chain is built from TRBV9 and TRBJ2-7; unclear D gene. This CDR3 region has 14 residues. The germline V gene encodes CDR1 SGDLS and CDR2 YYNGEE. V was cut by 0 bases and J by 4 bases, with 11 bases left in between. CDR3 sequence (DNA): TGTGCCAGCAGCGTAGATACCAACCGGTACGAGCAGTACTTC. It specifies CASSVDTNRYEQYF.

CDR3 bases: TGCGCCAGCAGCACGGGACAGTCGGAGACCCAGTACTTC. It translates to CASSTGQSETQYF. This chain links TRBV5-1 with TRBJ2-5, with TRBD1 matching 7 bases. With 4 bases clipped from V and 5 bases from J, the junction kept 5 bases outside the gene matches. This CDR3 spans 13 amino acids. Germline CDR1 is SGHRS and CDR2 is YFSETQ.

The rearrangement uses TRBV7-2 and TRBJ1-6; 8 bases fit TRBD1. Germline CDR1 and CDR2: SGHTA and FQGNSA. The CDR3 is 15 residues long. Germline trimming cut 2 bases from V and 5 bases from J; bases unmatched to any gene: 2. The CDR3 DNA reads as TGTGCCAGCAGCTTAAACAGGGGGAATAATTCACCCCTCCACTTT. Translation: CASSLNRGNNSPLHF.

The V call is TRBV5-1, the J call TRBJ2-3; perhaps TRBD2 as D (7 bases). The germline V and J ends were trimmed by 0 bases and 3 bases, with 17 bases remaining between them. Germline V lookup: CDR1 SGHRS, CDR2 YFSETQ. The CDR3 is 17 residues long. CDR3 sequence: CASSLDGVGGRTDTQYF. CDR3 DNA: TGCGCCAGCAGCTTGGATGGGGTCGGGGGGCGGACAGATACGCAGTATTTT.

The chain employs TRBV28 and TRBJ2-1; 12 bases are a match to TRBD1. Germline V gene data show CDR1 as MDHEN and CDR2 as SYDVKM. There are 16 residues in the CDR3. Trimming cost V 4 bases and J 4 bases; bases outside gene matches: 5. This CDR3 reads CASSSVGQGAYNEQFF. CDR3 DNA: TGTGCCAGCAGTTCTGTGGGACAGGGGGCTTACAATGAGCAGTTCTTC.

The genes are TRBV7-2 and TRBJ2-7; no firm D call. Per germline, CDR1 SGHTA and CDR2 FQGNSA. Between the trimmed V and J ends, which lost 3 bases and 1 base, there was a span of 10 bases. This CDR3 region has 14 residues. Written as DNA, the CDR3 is TGTGCCAGCAGCTTTGGCACCCCTTCCTACGAGCAGTACTTC. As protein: CASSFGTPSYEQYF.

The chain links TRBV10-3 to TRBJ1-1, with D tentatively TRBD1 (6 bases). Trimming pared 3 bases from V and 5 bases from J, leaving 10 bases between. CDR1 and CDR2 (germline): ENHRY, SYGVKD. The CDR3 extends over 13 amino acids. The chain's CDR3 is CAISDRGGTEAFF. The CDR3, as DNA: TGTGCCATCAGTGACAGGGGTGGAACTGAAGCTTTCTTT.

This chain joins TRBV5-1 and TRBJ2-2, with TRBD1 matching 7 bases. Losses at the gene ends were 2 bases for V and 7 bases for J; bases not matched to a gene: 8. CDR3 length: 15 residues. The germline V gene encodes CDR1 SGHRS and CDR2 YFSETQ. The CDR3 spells CASSFTGTVGGELFF. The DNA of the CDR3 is TGCGCCAGCAGCTTTACCGGGACAGTAGGCGGGGAGCTGTTTTTT.

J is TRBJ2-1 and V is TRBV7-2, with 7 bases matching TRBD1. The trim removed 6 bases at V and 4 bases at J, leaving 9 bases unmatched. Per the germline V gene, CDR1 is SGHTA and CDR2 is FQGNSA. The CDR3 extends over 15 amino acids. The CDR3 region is CASSLNGDRYNEQFF. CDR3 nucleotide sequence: TGTGCCAGCAGTTTAAATGGGGACAGATACAATGAGCAGTTCTTC.